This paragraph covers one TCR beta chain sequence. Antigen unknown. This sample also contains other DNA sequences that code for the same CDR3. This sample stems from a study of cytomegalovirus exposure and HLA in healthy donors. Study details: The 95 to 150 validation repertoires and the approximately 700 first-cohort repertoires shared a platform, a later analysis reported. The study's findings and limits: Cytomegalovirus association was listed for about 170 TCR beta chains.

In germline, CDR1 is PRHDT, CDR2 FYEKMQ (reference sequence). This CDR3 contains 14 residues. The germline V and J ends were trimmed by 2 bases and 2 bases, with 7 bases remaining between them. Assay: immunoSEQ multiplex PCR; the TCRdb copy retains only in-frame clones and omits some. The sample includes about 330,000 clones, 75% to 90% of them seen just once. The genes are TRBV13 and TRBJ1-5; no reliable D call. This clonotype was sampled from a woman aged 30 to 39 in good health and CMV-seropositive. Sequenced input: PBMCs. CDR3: CASSLRGGNQPQHF. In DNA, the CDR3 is TGTGCCAGCAGCTTACGGGGTGGCAATCAGCCCCAGCATTTT.